This is a list of T cell receptor beta chains from one sample in a study of cytomegalovirus exposure and HLA in healthy donors. Measured with immunoSEQ multiplex PCR; TCRdb has only the in-frame clones, and not every one. The sample has about 53,000 clones. The sample comprised PBMCs. These receptors all come from a man aged 18 to 29 in good health and CMV-seropositive. Each CDR3 is given with its conserved first and last residue. Each record gives: J gene, V gene, CDR3 protein.

J gene: TRBJ2-1
V gene: TRBV5-6
CDR3 protein: CASSLAVSGRNEQFF

J gene: TRBJ1-6
V gene: TRBV7-8
CDR3 protein: CASSYTGQGNSPLHF

J gene: TRBJ1-2
V gene: TRBV7-8
CDR3 protein: CASSSPARGSYTF

J gene: TRBJ2-2
V gene: TRBV25-1
CDR3 protein: CASSLTSGGNTGELFF

J gene: TRBJ2-7
V gene: TRBV5-4
CDR3 protein: CASSLFRGLAVSYEQYF

J gene: TRBJ2-7
V gene: TRBV19
CDR3 protein: CASRGFGQGSYEQYF

J gene: TRBJ1-2
V gene: TRBV18
CDR3 protein: CASSPTPSGDYGYTF

J gene: TRBJ2-3
V gene: TRBV10-3
CDR3 protein: CAISEGAGTDTQYF

J gene: TRBJ2-7
V gene: TRBV27
CDR3 protein: CASSPLDRVYEQYF

J gene: TRBJ2-3
V gene: TRBV29-1
CDR3 protein: CSVQTVGQGMTDTQYF

J gene: TRBJ2-1
V gene: TRBV19
CDR3 protein: CASSWTSGTGPYTVINEQFF

J gene: TRBJ2-6
V gene: TRBV6-4
CDR3 protein: CASSEGLSGANVLTF

J gene: TRBJ2-2
V gene: TRBV7-3
CDR3 protein: CASSLTRVNTGELFF

J gene: TRBJ1-5
V gene: TRBV28
CDR3 protein: CASSFDHFNQPQHF

J gene: TRBJ1-1
V gene: TRBV5-6
CDR3 protein: CASSFREVGVFF

J gene: TRBJ2-7
V gene: TRBV13
CDR3 protein: CASSLGTSGNYEQYF

J gene: TRBJ1-1
V gene: TRBV15
CDR3 protein: CATSRGPGQGVTEAFF

J gene: -
V gene: TRBV2
CDR3 protein: CASSRDRDVYEQYF

J gene: TRBJ2-2
V gene: TRBV30
CDR3 protein: CAWSEQGATGELFF

J gene: TRBJ1-1
V gene: TRBV11-2
CDR3 protein: CASSTPTEAFF

J gene: TRBJ2-2
V gene: TRBV2
CDR3 protein: CASSGNGNGELFF